Below are 18 T cell receptor beta chains sequenced from a single sample in a study of OX40 agonist ivuxolimab in advanced cancers. The assay was immunoSEQ multiplex PCR, and TCRdb's table has in-frame clones only and misses some. The table lists about 80,000 clones, roughly nine tenths of them singletons. Sample: CD4+ or CD8+ T cells sorted from blood, taken in a trial of the OX40 agonist ivuxolimab. The receptors derive from an adult with an advanced solid tumor such as melanoma, head and neck, liver or kidney cancer.

This clone came up a few times. This sequence joins TRBV11-1 and TRBJ1-1; D possibly corresponds to TRBD1 (5 bases). Looked up from germline, CDR1 is SGHAT and CDR2 is FQDESV (reference sequence). This CDR3 has 13 residues. V was cut by 3 bases and J by 7 bases, with 12 bases left in between. CDR3 in DNA: TGTGCCAGCAGCTTTCGCCCAGACAGTGAAGCTTTCTTT. Its protein is CASSFRPDSEAFF.

This clone was observed once. The rearrangement links TRBV6-6 to TRBJ2-7; 11 bases map to TRBD2. This CDR3 is 14 amino acids long. Germline V gives CDR1 MNHNY, CDR2 SVGAGI (reference sequence). The V gene end was trimmed by 8 bases and the J gene end by 1 base; junction bases not matched to a gene: 4. As DNA, the CDR3 is TGTGCCAGCCACGGGACTAGCGGATCCTACGAGCAGTACTTC. This sequence encodes CASHGTSGSYEQYF.

With respect to this clone: At one of its ends the junction is not consistent with the germline gene, which may arise from a read error. This chain joins TRBV27 and TRBJ2-1, with 13 bases aligning to TRBD2. The CDR3 consists of 15 residues. Germline CDR1 is MNHEY and CDR2 is SMNVEV (reference sequence). CDR3 sequence (DNA): TGTGCCGGCAGTTCCGGGACTAGCGGGATATATGAGCAGTTCTTC. It specifies CAGSSGTSGIYEQFF.

The rearrangement links TRBV5-6 to TRBJ2-3; the match to TRBD2 covers 7 bases. Germline V gene data show CDR1 as SGHDT and CDR2 as YYEEEE. The V segment lost 3 bases and the J segment 5 bases; nucleotides outside the gene matches: 9. The CDR3 is 15 residues long. CDR3 nucleotide sequence: TGTGCCAGCAGCTGGGCGGGGGTAGGCCGAGATACGCAGTATTTT. Amino acids: CASSWAGVGRDTQYF.

This clone was detected only once. The chain employs TRBV18 and TRBJ1-5, with D tentatively TRBD1 (6 bases). Trimming took off 8 bases at V and 3 bases at J, with 14 bases between the two ends. This CDR3 is 14 amino acids long. CDR1 KGHSH and CDR2 LQKENI come from the germline V gene. The CDR3, as DNA: TGTGCCAGCCAACAACAGGGAAACAATCAGCCCCAGCATTTT. It encodes CASQQQGNNQPQHF.

This chain joins TRBV9 and TRBJ2-1, with D unclear. V shed 0 bases and J shed 4 bases, with 8 bases lying between them. This CDR3 is 14 amino acids long. Germline V gene sequence: CDR1 SGDLS, CDR2 YYNGEE. CDR3 in DNA: TGTGCCAGCAGCGTAGAGGCCAAATACAATGAGCAGTTCTTC. Translating it yields CASSVEAKYNEQFF.

The table lists this clone with a count of one. The chain couples TRBV27 to TRBJ2-7; D remains ambiguous. The CDR3 is 15 amino acids. V was trimmed by 3 bases and J by 0 bases, leaving 12 bases between them. Germline CDR1 reads MNHEY; CDR2 reads SMNVEV (reference sequence). CDR3 sequence: CASSFSKGSSYEQYF. CDR3 coding DNA: TGTGCCAGCAGTTTCTCCAAGGGTAGCTCCTACGAGCAGTACTTC.

This sequence joins TRBV28 and TRBJ2-3; unclear D gene. From germline, CDR1 is MDHEN and CDR2 SYDVKM. This CDR3 comprises 13 residues. Trimming pared 2 bases from V and 4 bases from J, leaving 7 bases between. The CDR3 sequence is CASSLDAADTQYF. CDR3 nucleotides: TGTGCCAGCAGTTTAGACGCCGCAGATACGCAGTATTTT.

V usage is TRBV19 and J usage is TRBJ1-5; D is undetermined. With 1 base removed from V and 9 bases from J, the gap between germline ends came to 7 bases. CDR1 and CDR2 (germline): LNHDA, SQIVND (reference sequence). There are 12 residues in the CDR3. In nucleotides, the CDR3 is TGTGCCAGTAGTATAGCCCTTCGGCCCCAGCATTTT. The encoded protein is CASSIALRPQHF.

The chain joins TRBV5-1 to TRBJ2-1; perhaps D is TRBD1 or TRBD2 (5 bases each). The CDR3 runs 16 residues. Germline V gene lookup returns CDR1 SGHRS and CDR2 YFSETQ. V gave up 4 bases and J gave up 2 bases, with 16 bases separating them. CDR3: CASSRTGTNTYNEQFF. In nucleotides, the CDR3 is TGCGCCAGCAGCCGGACCGGGACGAATACCTACAATGAGCAGTTCTTC.

The chain is built from TRBV28 and TRBJ1-5, with a tentative D call TRBD1 (5 bases). V shed 3 bases and J shed 1 base, with 19 bases lying between them. The CDR3 contains 18 residues. Germline loops: CDR1 MDHEN, CDR2 SYDVKM. The CDR3 nucleotides are TGTGCCAGCAGTTTTTTCCTCGGGGCCGCGGGGAGCAATCAGCCCCAGCATTTT. This codes for CASSFFLGAAGSNQPQHF.

The chain employs TRBV11-2 and TRBJ2-1; possible D gene TRBD1, 5 bases. V was trimmed by 4 bases and J by 0 bases, leaving 13 bases between them. CDR3 length: 16 residues. Per germline, CDR1 SGHAT and CDR2 FQNNGV. The CDR3 loop reads CASSSDRSSSYNEQFF. CDR3 DNA sequence: TGTGCCAGCAGCTCCGACAGATCAAGCTCCTACAATGAGCAGTTCTTC.

The chain links TRBV19 to TRBJ1-5; 9 bases fit TRBD1. Trimming removed 6 bases from V and 6 bases from J; junction bases left unmatched: 3. The CDR3 loop spans 13 amino acids. Germline V CDR1 and CDR2: LNHDA, SQIVND (reference sequence). CDR3 nucleotide sequence: TGTGCCAGTAGAGGGACAGGGTCTCAGCCCCAGCATTTT. As protein: CASRGTGSQPQHF.

This sequence joins TRBV28 and TRBJ1-2; TRBD1 is a possible D gene (5 bases). From germline, CDR1 is MDHEN and CDR2 SYDVKM. The CDR3 covers 14 residues. The ends were cut back, 5 bases at V and 5 bases at J, with 15 bases in the middle. The CDR3 sequence: CASSASTGTYGYTF. CDR3 nucleotide sequence: TGTGCCAGCAGTGCCTCAACAGGTACTTATGGCTACACCTTC.

In regard to this clone: This CDR3 is also generated by other DNA sequences in the sample. This chain links TRBV7-2 with TRBJ2-3; D is ambiguous. The germline V gene has CDR1 SGHTA and CDR2 FQGNSA. V shed 4 bases and J shed 3 bases, with 8 bases lying between them. This CDR3 has 13 amino acids. CDR3: CASSSGPTDTQYF. The DNA of the CDR3 is TGTGCCAGCAGCTCCGGGCCGACAGATACGCAGTATTTT.

As concerns this clone: Distinct nucleotide sequences in the sample also encode this CDR3. CDR3 region: CASSYSRGGYEQYF. The CDR3 DNA is TGTGCCAGCAGTTACTCGAGGGGGGGTTACGAGCAGTACTTC. The J gene is TRBJ2-7, the V gene TRBV6-6, with a tentative D call TRBD2 (7 bases). The CDR3 loop spans 14 amino acids. The germline CDR1 and CDR2 sequences are MNHNY and SVGAGI (reference sequence). Trimming removed 0 bases at V and 4 bases at J, with 10 bases between.

The sample holds one count of this clone. This chain uses TRBV5-1 with TRBJ2-7, with 11 nucleotides matching TRBD1. With V trimmed by 4 bases and J by 6 bases, 9 bases remained unmatched. This CDR3 contains 15 residues. Germline CDR1 reads SGHRS; CDR2 reads YFSETQ. The CDR3 is CASSGTGQGVGEQYF. The DNA of the CDR3 is TGCGCCAGCAGCGGGACGGGACAGGGGGTCGGCGAGCAGTACTTC.

The rearrangement links TRBV29-1 to TRBJ2-5; weak D call: TRBD1 (6 bases). The germline V and J ends were trimmed by 2 bases and 2 bases, with 15 bases remaining between them. CDR1 is SQVTM and CDR2 is ANQGSEA in the germline V gene. This CDR3 has 15 residues. CDR3 coding DNA: TGCAGCGTTGAACCCCCCAGGGGCTTACAAGAGACCCAGTACTTC. Amino acids: CSVEPPRGLQETQYF. The full variable domain, rest sourced from reference TRBV29-1 and TRBJ2-5, is SAVISQKPSRDICQRGTSLTIQCQVDSQVTMMFWYRQQPGQSLTLIATANQGSEATYESGFVIDKFPISRPNLTFSTLTVSNMSPEDSSIYLCSVEPPRGLQETQYFGPGTRLLVL.